This T cell receptor (beta chain) was documented in a study of response to subunit inactivated influenza vaccine. General study points: Authors suggested each seasonal influenza vaccination recruits few new T cells.

This clonotype was counted only a few times. Antigen specificity is unknown. The V gene end was trimmed by 5 bases and the J gene end by 5 bases; junction bases not matched to a gene: 14. This CDR3 region has 16 residues. The germline V gene has CDR1 SGHNT and CDR2 YENEEA. TCRdb independently ran MiXCR on the RT-PCR reads; one entry per CDR3 protein. Among roughly 570,000 distinct CDR3 sequences listed, 14% were seen once. The specimen was PBMCs from blood, collected roughly 13 days after vaccination. This TCR was sampled from a man aged 45-65 years who received an inactivated influenza vaccine. The chain couples TRBV11-3 to TRBJ2-5; 7 bases fit TRBD2. CDR3 sequence: CASSPGGGSSSETQYF. CDR3 coding DNA: TGTGCCAGCAGCCCGGGTGGCGGGAGTTCATCGGAGACCCAGTACTTC.